A single sample gave rise to the 23 T cell receptor beta chains below, sequenced in a study of CD8 T cells in Susac syndrome. A quantity of about 0.5 to 1 ug RNA underwent reverse transcription using random hexamers. TCRdb used MiXCR to reprocess the immunoSEQ multiplex PCR reads, holding one entry per CDR3 protein. The table has around 200,000 distinct CDR3 sequences, approximately 94% seen once. Sequenced: CD4+ T cells from PBMCs. All receptors derive from a human donor with multiple sclerosis.

This chain connects TRBV24-1 to TRBJ1-4, with 10 bases lining up with TRBD1. V was clipped by 9 bases and J by 8 bases; unmatched bases: 11. The CDR3 has 15 residues. Germline assignment: CDR1 KGHDR and CDR2 SFDVKD. The CDR3 region has the DNA TGTGCCACCCTCCTCAGGGGGACAGGGGAGGAAAAACTGTTTTTT. Its translation is CATLLRGTGEEKLFF.

The J gene is TRBJ2-1, the V gene TRBV28, with TRBD1 matching 7 bases. Germline lookup yields CDR1 MDHEN and CDR2 SYDVKM. CDR3 length equals 17 residues. The V segment lost 7 bases and the J segment 2 bases; nucleotides outside the gene matches: 14. The CDR3 nucleotides read TGTGCCAGCACCCCGTTTTATGTAGGGGGCGCCTACAATGAGCAGTTCTTC. Residues: CASTPFYVGGAYNEQFF.

V is TRBV20-1 and J is TRBJ1-1; D perhaps matches TRBD1 (5 bases). Germline lookup yields CDR1 DFQATT and CDR2 SNEGSKA (reference sequence). CDR3 size: 13 residues. V was pared by 6 bases and J by 3 bases, with 14 bases between. In DNA form, the CDR3 reads TGCAGTGCCAACGACAGCCCGTACACTGAAGCTTTCTTT. It yields the protein CSANDSPYTEAFF.

This clonotype was seen a few times. This chain uses TRBV18 with TRBJ2-3; D is unclear. Germline V gives CDR1 KGHSH, CDR2 LQKENI. V was pared by 3 bases and J by 4 bases, with 2 bases between. This CDR3 is 11 amino acids long. The CDR3 sequence: CASSPSDTQYF. DNA for the CDR3: TGTGCCAGCTCACCCTCAGATACGCAGTATTTT.

The chain couples TRBV4-2 to TRBJ2-1; 8 nucleotides align to TRBD2. Looked up from germline, CDR1 is LGHNA and CDR2 is YNFKEQ. The CDR3 contains 14 residues. Trimming took 3 bases from V and 5 from J; bases not matched to a gene: 3. The CDR3 here is CASSQGLVDNEQFF. The CDR3 coding sequence is TGTGCCAGCAGCCAGGGACTAGTAGACAATGAGCAGTTCTTC.

The J gene is TRBJ1-2, the V gene TRBV12-3 or TRBV12-4; D possibly corresponds to TRBD1 (5 bases). V lost 7 bases, J lost 3 bases, and 18 bases lay in between. The CDR3 sequence is 15 residues long. The CDR3 DNA follows: TGTGCCAGCACCAACAGGTTGGCCTCGGACTATGGCTACACCTTC. Its protein is CASTNRLASDYGYTF.

The chain recombines TRBV5-1 with TRBJ2-1; D is perhaps TRBD2 (5 bases). CDR3 length: 16 residues. Germline V gives CDR1 SGHRS, CDR2 YFSETQ. V lost 2 bases and J 7 bases, leaving 19 bases between the germline ends. In DNA, the CDR3 is TGCGCCAGCAGCTTCAAGACGGACTTGACCAAGAATGAGCAGTTCTTC. It is translated as CASSFKTDLTKNEQFF. Filled out from reference TRBV5-1 and TRBJ2-1, the complete variable domain reads KAGVTQTPRYLIKTRGQQVTLSCSPISGHRSVSWYQQTPGQGLQFLFEYFSETQRNKGNFPGRFSGRQFSNSRSEMNVSTLELGDSALYLCASSFKTDLTKNEQFFGPGTRLTVL.

The V and J genes are TRBV5-1 and TRBJ1-1; no clear D gene. The CDR3 sequence is 16 residues long. Trimming left V 0 bases short and J 8 bases short, with 20 bases between. Looked up from germline, CDR1 is SGHRS and CDR2 is YFSETQ. The CDR3 reads CASSLAGLADRPEAFF. DNA for the CDR3: TGCGCCAGCAGCTTGGCCGGGCTGGCAGACCGCCCCGAAGCTTTCTTT.

Remarks on this clonotype: At one of its ends the junction is not consistent with the germline gene, which may arise from a read error. V gene TRBV7-3 combines with J gene TRBJ2-3, with 14 positions matching TRBD2. Germline V gene data show CDR1 as SGHTA and CDR2 as FQGTGA. The CDR3 has 17 amino acids. CDR3 sequence (DNA): TGTGCCAGCAGCCTAACCGGGACTAGCGGGGGAGTAGATACGCAGTATTTT. Protein: CASSLTGTSGGVDTQYF. The whole variable domain, remainder taken from reference TRBV7-3 and TRBJ2-3, is GAGVSQTPSNKVTEKGKYVELRCDPISGHTALYWYRQSLGQGPEFLIYFQGTGAADDSGLPNDRFFAVRPEGSVSTLKIQRTERGDSAVYLCASSLTGTSGGVDTQYFGPGTRLTVL.

The genes are TRBV28 and TRBJ1-5, with D hard to call. V lost 3 bases and J lost 1, with 10 bases in between. CDR1 and CDR2 from the germline V gene are MDHEN and SYDVKM. The CDR3 has 15 residues. This chain's CDR3 is CASSFGDLSNQPQHF. As DNA, the CDR3 is TGTGCCAGCAGTTTCGGAGATTTGAGCAATCAGCCCCAGCATTTT.

The CDR3, as DNA: TGTGCCAGCAGCCCCTTTGGGGGCGGGAGGCCGGGGGAGCAGTACTTC. Amino acids: CASSPFGGGRPGEQYF. This rearrangement joins TRBV3-1 to TRBJ2-7; 8 positions agree with TRBD2. V gave up 4 bases and J gave up 7 bases; unmatched junction bases: 15. The CDR3 totals 16 residues. Looked up from germline, CDR1 is LGHDT and CDR2 is YNNKEL (reference sequence).

This chain connects TRBV5-1 to TRBJ1-6; TRBD1 is a possible D gene (6 bases). CDR3 length: 13 residues. CDR1 and CDR2 from the germline V gene are SGHRS and YFSETQ. Trimming took off 7 bases at V and 5 bases at J, with 10 bases between the two ends. In DNA, the CDR3 is TGCGCCAGCGGGGGACATGATAATTCACCCCTCCACTTT. Translated, it gives CASGGHDNSPLHF. Drawing the rest from reference TRBV5-1 and TRBJ1-6, the complete variable domain is KAGVTQTPRYLIKTRGQQVTLSCSPISGHRSVSWYQQTPGQGLQFLFEYFSETQRNKGNFPGRFSGRQFSNSRSEMNVSTLELGDSALYLCASGGHDNSPLHFGNGTRLTVT.

This chain uses TRBV9 with TRBJ1-4; 8 nucleotides align to TRBD1. V shed 0 bases, J shed 7 bases, and the junction held 5 bases outside the gene matches. Germline V gives CDR1 SGDLS, CDR2 YYNGEE. The CDR3 loop spans 15 amino acids. The CDR3 protein is CASSVGDRGGEKLFF. CDR3 bases: TGTGCCAGCAGCGTAGGTGACAGGGGAGGTGAAAAACTGTTTTTT.

This chain links TRBV18 with TRBJ1-5, with 7 positions matching TRBD1. Germline V gene lookup returns CDR1 KGHSH and CDR2 LQKENI. Germline trimming cut 3 bases from V and 7 bases from J; bases unmatched to any gene: 3. The CDR3 consists of 13 residues. CDR3 bases: TGTGCCAGCTCACCGCAGGGGGGACAGCCCCAGCATTTT. It translates to CASSPQGGQPQHF.

The V call is TRBV20-1, the J call TRBJ1-4; D is undetermined. The ends were cut back, 1 base at V and 8 bases at J, with 11 bases in the middle. In germline, CDR1 is DFQATT, CDR2 SNEGSKA (reference sequence). The CDR3 is made up of 13 amino acids. CDR3 loop: CSARGPRTEKLFF. CDR3 DNA: TGCAGTGCTAGAGGACCTAGAACCGAAAAACTGTTTTTT.

The V call is TRBV4-1, the J call TRBJ2-5; no definite D call. The V end was cut by 3 bases, the J end by 2 bases, with 13 bases between. The CDR3 length is 15 residues. Germline lookup yields CDR1 MGHRA and CDR2 YSYEKL. CDR3 nucleotides: TGCGCCAGCAGCCACCTAAGTTCCTCACAAGAGACCCAGTACTTC. This encodes CASSHLSSSQETQYF.

The chain recombines TRBV2 with TRBJ2-7; 7 bases fit TRBD1. The CDR3 length is 14 residues. Germline CDR1 is SNHLY and CDR2 is FYNNEI. The CDR3 DNA is TGTGCTCAGGGGGATGAGGGAATCTCCTACGAGCAGTACTTC. It codes for CAQGDEGISYEQYF.

The rearrangement joins TRBV6-1 to TRBJ1-1; TRBD1 might be the D (6 bases). The CDR3 consists of 16 residues. V was shortened by 7 bases and J by 4 bases, with 22 bases between the two germline ends. From germline, CDR1 is MNHNS and CDR2 SASEGT. In DNA form, the CDR3 reads TGTGCCAGCACGGGTTTTGAACGGGGGGCGAGCACTGAAGCTTTCTTT. Translating gives CASTGFERGASTEAFF.

The rearrangement links TRBV30 to TRBJ1-5, with 7 bases matching TRBD1. CDR3 size: 13 residues. Germline V gene data show CDR1 as GTSNPN and CDR2 as SVGIG (reference sequence). The junction had 5 bases not matched to a gene; V was cut back by 5 bases and J by 4 bases. CDR3 nucleotide sequence: TGTGCCTGGCGGGACAGACCAAATCAGCCCCAGCATTTT. Translating it yields CAWRDRPNQPQHF.

J is TRBJ2-5 and V is TRBV3-1, with 7 bases that match TRBD2. The CDR3 is 15 residues long. The V and J ends lost 3 bases and 5 bases, in that order; junction bases with no gene match: 9. Germline values: CDR1 LGHDT, CDR2 YNNKEL (reference sequence). The CDR3 region is CASSHPSSGRETQYF. Here the CDR3 DNA reads TGTGCCAGCAGCCATCCTTCTAGCGGACGGGAGACCCAGTACTTC.

The chain uses TRBV20-1 and TRBJ2-5, with TRBD1 matching over 9 bases. Per the germline V gene, CDR1 is DFQATT and CDR2 is SNEGSKA (reference sequence). The CDR3 runs to 13 residues. J gave up 0 bases and V 5 bases, and 1 base lay outside the gene matches. CDR3 region: CSAGQGNQETQYF. CDR3 DNA: TGCAGTGCTGGACAGGGGAACCAAGAGACCCAGTACTTC.

The chain couples TRBV30 to TRBJ2-6; 7 bases align to TRBD1. The V segment lost 0 bases and the J segment 2 bases; nucleotides outside the gene matches: 10. The CDR3 covers 18 residues. Germline V gene sequence: CDR1 GTSNPN, CDR2 SVGIG (reference sequence). The CDR3 coding sequence is TGTGCCTGGAGTGTACAGAGGACAGGCCTTCCTGGGGCCAACGTCCTGACTTTC. The encoded protein is CAWSVQRTGLPGANVLTF. Looking up the rest from reference TRBV30 and TRBJ2-6 gives the full variable domain: SQTIHQWPATLVQPVGSPLSLECTVEGTSNPNLYWYRQAAGRGLQLLFYSVGIGQISSEVPQNLSASRPQDRQFILSSKKLLLSDSGFYLCAWSVQRTGLPGANVLTFGAGSRLTVL.

This chain uses TRBV7-9 with TRBJ2-7; 7 bases align to TRBD1. The CDR3 is 14 residues long. After removal of 3 bases from V and 1 base from J, the junction contained 3 bases not matched to a gene. The germline V gene has CDR1 SEHNR and CDR2 FQNEAQ (reference sequence). CDR3: CASSFPDRSYEQYF. The CDR3 region has the DNA TGTGCCAGCAGCTTCCCGGACAGGTCCTACGAGCAGTACTTC.